This passage covers 26 T cell receptor beta chains from one sample sequenced in a study of T cell changes during pregnancy in multiple sclerosis. Sequenced by immunoSEQ multiplex PCR; TCRdb stores in-frame clones only, minus some. The repertoire includes some 38,000 clones, approximately 91% of them detected once, and around 0.4% sits in the top ten. This specimen was CD4+ T cells from peripheral blood mononuclear cells, taken after pregnancy. These receptors all stem from a female donor in good health, enrolled as a control in a pregnancy study.

This rearrangement joins TRBV5-1 to TRBJ1-3; a possible D gene is TRBD1 (5 bases). The ends were cut back, 0 bases at V and 4 bases at J, with 8 bases in the middle. This CDR3 is 14 amino acids long. The germline V gene encodes CDR1 SGHRS and CDR2 YFSETQ. The CDR3 is CASSLAGLGNTIYF. The CDR3 DNA reads TGCGCCAGCAGCTTGGCAGGGCTCGGAAACACCATATATTTT. Looking up the rest from reference TRBV5-1 and TRBJ1-3 gives the full variable domain: KAGVTQTPRYLIKTRGQQVTLSCSPISGHRSVSWYQQTPGQGLQFLFEYFSETQRNKGNFPGRFSGRQFSNSRSEMNVSTLELGDSALYLCASSLAGLGNTIYFGEGSWLTVV.

The chain employs TRBV7-8 and TRBJ2-3; 7 bases line up with TRBD1. Looked up from germline, CDR1 is SGHVS and CDR2 is FQNEAQ. V lost 4 bases and J lost 12; bases outside the gene matches: 13. The CDR3 consists of 14 residues. In nucleotides, the CDR3 is TGTGCCAGCAGCTCCATCCCCGGGACAGCCGATCAGTATTTT. It translates to CASSSIPGTADQYF.

This clone appeared once. The rearrangement uses TRBV30 and TRBJ2-7, with no clear D. The CDR3 covers 12 residues. Per the germline V gene, CDR1 is GTSNPN and CDR2 is SVGIG (reference sequence). V lost 1 base and J 2 bases, leaving 6 bases between the germline ends. CDR3 amino acids: CAWSERTYEQYF. DNA of the CDR3: TGTGCCTGGAGTGAGCGTACCTACGAGCAGTACTTC. Full variable domain (rest looked up from reference TRBV30 and TRBJ2-7): SQTIHQWPATLVQPVGSPLSLECTVEGTSNPNLYWYRQAAGRGLQLLFYSVGIGQISSEVPQNLSASRPQDRQFILSSKKLLLSDSGFYLCAWSERTYEQYFGPGTRLTVT.

The gene calls are TRBV11-3 and TRBJ2-1; 10 bases are shared with TRBD1. Per the germline V gene, CDR1 is SGHNT and CDR2 is YENEEA. There are 15 residues in the CDR3. Trimming at V came to 5 bases and at J to 9 bases, leaving 10 bases not matched to a gene. For the CDR3, the DNA is TGTGCCAGCAGCCCGTGGGGGACAGGGGCACGTGAGCAGTTCTTC. Encoded protein: CASSPWGTGAREQFF. Together with reference TRBV11-3 and TRBJ2-1, the CDR3 gives the full variable domain: EAGVVQSPRYKIIEKKQPVAFWCNPISGHNTLYWYLQNLGQGPELLIRYENEEAVDDSQLPKDRFSAERLKGVDSTLKIQPAELGDSAVYLCASSPWGTGAREQFFGPGTRLTVL.

This chain links TRBV6-6 with TRBJ2-5; 9 bases map to TRBD2. This CDR3 is 13 amino acids long. The germline gives CDR1 MNHNY, CDR2 SVGAGI (reference sequence). The trim removed 6 bases at V and 5 bases at J, leaving 4 bases unmatched. Here the CDR3 reads CASSGLAYETQYF. CDR3 nucleotide sequence: TGTGCCAGCAGCGGACTAGCGTACGAGACCCAGTACTTC.

The DNA of the CDR3 is TGTGCCAGCTCACCCGATCATGAGGATACGCAGTATTTT. It encodes CASSPDHEDTQYF. J is TRBJ2-3 and V is TRBV18; D gene ambiguous. Trimming stripped 3 bases from V and 6 bases from J, with 10 bases between. The CDR3 covers 13 residues. Germline CDR1 is KGHSH and CDR2 is LQKENI.

The rearrangement joins TRBV30 to TRBJ2-2, with unresolved D. The germline V gene encodes CDR1 GTSNPN and CDR2 SVGIG (reference sequence). V was trimmed by 0 bases and J by 0 bases, leaving 8 bases between them. CDR3 length: 15 amino acids. The CDR3 reads CAWSVRRSNTGELFF. DNA for the CDR3: TGTGCCTGGAGTGTAAGGCGGTCGAACACCGGGGAGCTGTTTTTT.

CDR3 region: CASSTGFSGNTIYF. In DNA, the CDR3 is TGCGCCAGCAGCACCGGTTTCTCTGGAAACACCATATATTTT. The chain employs TRBV5-1 and TRBJ1-3, with unresolved D. Deletions cut 4 bases from V and 0 bases from J, with 8 bases between. CDR3 length equals 14 residues. Germline values: CDR1 SGHRS, CDR2 YFSETQ. Filled out from reference TRBV5-1 and TRBJ1-3, the complete variable domain reads KAGVTQTPRYLIKTRGQQVTLSCSPISGHRSVSWYQQTPGQGLQFLFEYFSETQRNKGNFPGRFSGRQFSNSRSEMNVSTLELGDSALYLCASSTGFSGNTIYFGEGSWLTVV.

V gene TRBV4-1 combines with J gene TRBJ2-5; 8 nucleotides match TRBD2. The CDR3 covers 19 residues. V gave up 3 bases and J gave up 2 bases; unmatched junction bases: 17. The germline V gene has CDR1 MGHRA and CDR2 YSYEKL. The CDR3: CASSHSTGTRETAQETQYF. The DNA for the CDR3 is TGCGCCAGCAGCCACTCAACCGGGACTAGGGAGACTGCACAAGAGACCCAGTACTTC.

The CDR3 reads CAWSSGKRGNTIYF. Here the CDR3 DNA reads TGTGCCTGGAGTTCGGGGAAGAGGGGAAACACCATATATTTT. The chain joins TRBV30 to TRBJ1-3; D not certain. The CDR3 extends over 14 amino acids. Germline CDR1 GTSNPN, CDR2 SVGIG (reference sequence). V lost 2 bases and J 4 bases, leaving 12 bases between the germline ends.

The chain combines TRBV12-5 with TRBJ2-3; D is undetermined. V dropped 7 bases and J dropped 2 bases, with 13 bases sitting between them. The germline CDR1 and CDR2 sequences are LGHNT and FRNRAP. CDR3 length: 14 amino acids. Here the CDR3 DNA reads TGTGCTAGTGCTTTCCAGGCTAACACAGATACGCAGTATTTT. Its protein product is CASAFQANTDTQYF.

This chain joins TRBV14 and TRBJ1-2, with D unclear. From germline, CDR1 is SGHDN and CDR2 FVKESK. The CDR3 extends over 15 amino acids. The V gene lost 1 base and the J gene lost 4 bases, with 13 bases spanning the gap. CDR3 residues: CASSQGGHGVYGYTF. CDR3 DNA: TGTGCCAGCAGCCAAGGAGGCCACGGGGTCTATGGCTACACCTTC.

The J gene is TRBJ2-5, the V gene TRBV6-5; maybe TRBD1 (5 bases). V was trimmed by 7 bases and J by 3 bases, leaving 12 bases between them. The germline CDR1 and CDR2 sequences are MNHEY and SVGAGI. This CDR3 contains 13 residues. DNA for the CDR3: TGTGCCAGCACCCCGGACACGGAAGAGACCCAGTACTTC. Residues: CASTPDTEETQYF.

The genes are TRBV7-9 and TRBJ2-5, with a weak D call TRBD2 (5 bases). Germline V gene lookup returns CDR1 SEHNR and CDR2 FQNEAQ (reference sequence). The CDR3 spans 15 residues. V lost 1 base, J lost 5 bases, and 14 bases lay in between. The CDR3 loop reads CASSLVASAQETQYF. The CDR3 DNA is TGTGCCAGCAGCTTAGTAGCGTCAGCACAGGAGACCCAGTACTTC.

This clone was picked up one time. The chain carries TRBV4-2 and TRBJ2-1; D unclear. From germline, CDR1 is LGHNA and CDR2 YNFKEQ. V lost 5 bases and J lost 0, with 8 bases in between. This CDR3 is 14 amino acids long. Here the CDR3 reads CASSGSNSYNEQFF. CDR3 sequence (DNA): TGTGCCAGCAGCGGCAGTAACTCCTACAATGAGCAGTTCTTC.

The rearrangement links TRBV7-2 to TRBJ1-5; D possibly corresponds to TRBD1 (6 bases). V shed 7 bases and J shed 7 bases, with 20 bases lying between them. The germline CDR1 and CDR2 sequences are SGHTA and FQGNSA. This CDR3 comprises 15 residues. The CDR3 DNA is TGTGCCAGCACCGCAGAAAAAGGGGGTTCCCAGCCCCAGCATTTT. It specifies CASTAEKGGSQPQHF.

The V and J genes are TRBV9 and TRBJ1-1; D remains ambiguous. Looked up from germline, CDR1 is SGDLS and CDR2 is YYNGEE. V was shortened by 0 bases and J by 0 bases, with 6 bases between the two germline ends. The CDR3 spans 14 residues. CDR3 nucleotides: TGTGCCAGCAGCGTAGCTAGTGTGAACACTGAAGCTTTCTTT. Its translation: CASSVASVNTEAFF.

The V gene is TRBV18, the J gene TRBJ1-4; D not resolved. This CDR3 has 16 amino acids. Trimming removed 3 bases at V and 0 bases at J, with 11 bases between. In germline, CDR1 is KGHSH, CDR2 LQKENI. This CDR3 is CASSPLTAATNEKLFF. DNA of the CDR3: TGTGCCAGCTCACCGTTAACAGCTGCAACTAATGAAAAACTGTTTTTT.

In this sample, this clone turned up once. This sequence joins TRBV6-1 and TRBJ2-7, with D tentatively TRBD1 (6 bases). CDR1 is MNHNS, CDR2 SASEGT, per germline. Deletions cut 3 bases from V and 2 bases from J, with 14 bases between. CDR3 length: 15 amino acids. The CDR3 DNA reads as TGTGCCAGCAGTGAGTACCGAGGGGGTACCTACGAGCAGTACTTC. It translates to CASSEYRGGTYEQYF.

The rearrangement links TRBV5-4 to TRBJ2-3; 10 positions match TRBD2. Per the germline V gene, CDR1 is SGHNT and CDR2 is YYREEE (reference sequence). The V and J ends lost 4 bases and 1 base, in that order; junction bases with no gene match: 3. This CDR3 region has 15 residues. The CDR3: CASSQSGRGTDTQYF. CDR3 coding DNA: TGTGCCAGCAGCCAAAGCGGGAGGGGCACAGATACGCAGTATTTT. The full variable domain, completed using reference TRBV5-4 and TRBJ2-3, is ETGVTQSPTHLIKTRGQQVTLRCSSQSGHNTVSWYQQALGQGPQFIFQYYREEENGRGNFPPRFSGLQFPNYSSELNVNALELDDSALYLCASSQSGRGTDTQYFGPGTRLTVL.

This sequence joins TRBV21-1 and TRBJ2-1; TRBD2 was called by the table and not checked on the DNA. TRBV21-1 is shown as a pseudogene. CDR3 length: 18 residues. This CDR3 is CASSKQVRYSGRGNEQFF. In DNA, the CDR3 is TGTGCCAGCAGCAAACAGGTGAGGTACAGCGGGAGGGGCAATGAGCAGTTCTTC.

The chain carries TRBV18 and TRBJ2-5; TRBD1 is a possible D gene (5 bases). Germline V gene sequence: CDR1 KGHSH, CDR2 LQKENI. This CDR3 region has 13 residues. The V end lost 7 bases, the J end lost 2 bases, and 11 bases lay between the germline ends. CDR3 nucleotide sequence: TGTGCCAGCTTAGGACAAGGACAAGAGACCCAGTACTTC. It is translated as CASLGQGQETQYF.

The chain uses TRBV30 and TRBJ1-1, with D unresolved. V shed 3 bases and J shed 5 bases, with 4 bases lying between them. The CDR3 totals 10 residues. Germline V lookup: CDR1 GTSNPN, CDR2 SVGIG (reference sequence). This CDR3 reads CAWSRTEAFF. The CDR3 coding sequence is TGTGCCTGGAGCCGGACTGAAGCTTTCTTT.

The V gene is TRBV27, the J gene TRBJ2-1; TRBD2 matches at 8 bases. The CDR3 is 15 residues long. The germline V gene encodes CDR1 MNHEY and CDR2 SMNVEV (reference sequence). V lost 7 bases, J lost 7 bases, and 12 bases stayed unmatched. This CDR3 reads CASKNPPGGHNEQFF. For the CDR3, the DNA is TGTGCCAGCAAAAATCCCCCGGGAGGGCATAATGAGCAGTTCTTC.

The chain carries TRBV20-1 and TRBJ2-7, with unresolved D. The V and J ends lost 3 bases and 5 bases respectively, with 8 bases between them. This CDR3 contains 11 residues. Germline loops: CDR1 DFQATT, CDR2 SNEGSKA (reference sequence). The CDR3 DNA sequence: TGCAGTGCTAGGGCCCATAACGAGCAGTACTTC. Its protein product is CSARAHNEQYF.

The V call is TRBV19, the J call TRBJ2-5; D remains ambiguous. This CDR3 is 13 amino acids long. CDR1 is LNHDA, CDR2 SQIVND, per germline (reference sequence). V was cut by 6 bases and J by 1 base, with 9 bases left in between. CDR3 in amino acids: CASRNTAQETQYF. CDR3 nucleotides: TGTGCCAGTAGAAATACAGCCCAAGAGACCCAGTACTTC.